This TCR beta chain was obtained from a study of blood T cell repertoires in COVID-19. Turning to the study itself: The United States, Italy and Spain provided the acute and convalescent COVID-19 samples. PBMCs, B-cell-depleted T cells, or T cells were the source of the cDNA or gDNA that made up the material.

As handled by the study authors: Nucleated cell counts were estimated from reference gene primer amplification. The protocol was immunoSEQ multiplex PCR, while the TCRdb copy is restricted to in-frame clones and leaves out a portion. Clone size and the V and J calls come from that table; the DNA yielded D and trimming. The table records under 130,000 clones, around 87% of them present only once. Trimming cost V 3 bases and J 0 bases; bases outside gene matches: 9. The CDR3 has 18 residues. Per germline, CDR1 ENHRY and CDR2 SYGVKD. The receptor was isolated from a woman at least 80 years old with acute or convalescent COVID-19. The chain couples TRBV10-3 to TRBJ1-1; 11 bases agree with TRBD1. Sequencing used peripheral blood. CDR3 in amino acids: CAISERSGQGAVNTEAFF. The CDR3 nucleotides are TGTGCCATCAGTGAAAGGAGTGGACAGGGGGCAGTGAACACTGAAGCTTTCTTT.